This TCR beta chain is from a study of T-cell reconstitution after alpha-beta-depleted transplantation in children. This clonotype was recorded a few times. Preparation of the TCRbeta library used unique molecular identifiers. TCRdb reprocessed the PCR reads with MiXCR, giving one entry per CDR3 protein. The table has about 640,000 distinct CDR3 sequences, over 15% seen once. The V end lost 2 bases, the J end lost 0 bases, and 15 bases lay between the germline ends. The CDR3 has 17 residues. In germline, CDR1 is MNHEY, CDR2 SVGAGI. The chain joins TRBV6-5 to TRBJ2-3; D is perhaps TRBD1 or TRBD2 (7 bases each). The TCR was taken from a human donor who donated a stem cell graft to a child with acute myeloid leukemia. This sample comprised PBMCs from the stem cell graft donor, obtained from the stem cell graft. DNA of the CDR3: TGTGCCAGCAGTTACGGAAGACAGGGAGGGAGCACAGATACGCAGTATTTT. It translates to CASSYGRQGGSTDTQYF.